Listed below are T cell receptor beta chains from one sample, sequenced in a study of CD8+ T cells in alopecia areata. Using immunoSEQ multiplex PCR, the repertoire was profiled, and TCRdb retains in-frame clones only, with some absent. The data show about 140,000 clones, less than 70% seen once. The starting material was CD8+ T cells sorted from blood, obtained at week 4, from a patient treated with tofacitinib. These receptors were taken from a human donor with alopecia areata. Each CDR3 is given with its conserved first and last residue. Fields, in order: clone size, V gene, D gene, CDR3 length, J gene, CDR3 DNA, CDR3 protein. A D gene is named only where the DNA matches it firmly. The size of a clone is reported for some rows only, either as once, few or many, or as a class for expanded clones.

>.|TRBV14|.|16|TRBJ1-2
TGTGCCAGCAGCCTCAATCCGAGGACGGAAAACTATGGCTACACCTTC
CASSLNPRTENYGYTF
>.|TRBV29-1|.|10|TRBJ1-1
TGCAGCGCTTGGGGAGAGAGTGGTTTCTTT
CSAWGESGFF
>.|TRBV4-3|TRBD1|16|TRBJ2-1
TGCGCCAGCAGCCAATTGACAGGGGTGGCCTACAATGAGCAGTTCTTC
CASSQLTGVAYNEQFF
>few|TRBV7-9|.|15|TRBJ2-5
TGTGCCAGCAGCCCCCTCTACGAACCCCAAGAGACCCAGTACTTC
CASSPLYEPQETQYF
>.|TRBV13|TRBD1|15|TRBJ2-7
TGTGCCAGCAGCTGGGGACAGATAGTACCAAGCGAGCAGTACTTC
CASSWGQIVPSEQYF
>.|TRBV7-8|TRBD2|16|TRBJ2-5
TGTGCCAGCAGCCTAAGAGCGGGGGGCTTTCAAGAGACCCAGTACTTC
CASSLRAGGFQETQYF
>.|TRBV6-5|TRBD2|14|TRBJ2-1
TGTGCCGCCCGCGGGGGGTCTGAGAACAATGAGCAGTTCTTC
CAARGGSENNEQFF
>.|TRBV27|.|12|TRBJ1-2
TGTGCCAGCAGTCCCCCGAGGGGTGGCTACACCTTC
CASSPPRGGYTF
>few|TRBV7-9|.|14|TRBJ2-2
TGTGCCAGCAGCTTAGTGGGGGCCACCGGGGAGCTGTTTTTT
CASSLVGATGELFF
>.|TRBV5-6|.|13|TRBJ2-1
TGTGCCAGCACCGGCGGTCCAGACAATGAGCAGTTCTTC
CASTGGPDNEQFF
>.|TRBV6-1|TRBD1|13|TRBJ1-1
TGTGCCAGCAGAAGGACAGGGGGCACTGAAGCTTTCTTT
CASRRTGGTEAFF
>.|TRBV30|.|13|TRBJ2-2
TGTGCCTGGAGTGTGGAGGGAACCGGGGAGCTGTTTTTT
CAWSVEGTGELFF
>.|TRBV5-6|.|14|TRBJ1-3
TGTGCCAGCAGCTGGGGGGAATATGGAAACACCATATATTTT
CASSWGEYGNTIYF
>few|TRBV29-1|.|10|TRBJ2-1
TGCAGCGTTGTTAGCAATGAGCAGTTCTTC
CSVVSNEQFF
>.|TRBV7-9|.|12|TRBJ2-7
TGTGCCAGCAGCTTAGTCCCGGACGAGCAGTACTTC
CASSLVPDEQYF
>.|TRBV7-9|.|13|TRBJ2-7
TGTGCCAGCAGCTTCGCAGGGAGTGGCGAGCAGTACTTC
CASSFAGSGEQYF
>.|TRBV4-1|.|15|TRBJ2-7
TGCGCCAGCAGTTACCTCAGGGGTGTGGGGTACGAGCAGTACTTC
CASSYLRGVGYEQYF
>once|TRBV7-9|.|14|TRBJ2-5
TGTGCCAGCAGCAAGGTGGAGGGTTTAGAGACCCAGTACTTC
CASSKVEGLETQYF
>.|TRBV29-1|TRBD1|15|TRBJ1-1
TGCAGCGTTGAAGGTCGACAGGGTCTGGTCACTGAAGCTTTCTTT
CSVEGRQGLVTEAFF
>.|TRBV7-8|TRBD1|16|TRBJ2-7
TGTGCCAGCAGCCCCAGTCCCGGACAGGGTTCTATCGAGCAGTACTTC
CASSPSPGQGSIEQYF
>few|TRBV6-5|.|12|TRBJ2-5
TGTGCCAGCGCGGGGGCCGGAGAGACCCAGTACTTC
CASAGAGETQYF
>few|TRBV13|.|15|TRBJ2-7
TGTGCCAGCAGCGCGTCGACAGTCCCCTCCTACGAGCAGTACTTC
CASSASTVPSYEQYF
>.|TRBV6-6|TRBD1|15|TRBJ1-2
TGTGCCAGCAGTTACGACAGGGGGTCGAGCTATGGCTACACCTTC
CASSYDRGSSYGYTF
>.|TRBV27|.|13|TRBJ2-7
TGTGCCAGCAGTTTAGTTCCTCAGGGGCCGCAGTACTTC
CASSLVPQGPQYF
>.|TRBV25-1|.|13|TRBJ2-1
TGTGCCAGCAGTGAATATGGCCCTAATGAGCAGTTCTTC
CASSEYGPNEQFF
>.|TRBV7-8|.|12|TRBJ1-5
TGTGCCAGCAGCAATCGGAATCAGCCCCAGCATTTT
CASSNRNQPQHF
>once|TRBV5-1|.|14|TRBJ1-2
TGCGCCAGCAGCTTGGAACAGGGTCGCTATGGCTACACCTTC
CASSLEQGRYGYTF
>few|TRBV6-5|.|13|TRBJ2-7
TGTGCCAGCAGTTACGCAGAAACCTACGAGCAGTACTTC
CASSYAETYEQYF
>.|TRBV6-5|.|11|TRBJ2-7
TGTGCCAGCACCGACCTCTACGAGCAGTACTTC
CASTDLYEQYF
>.|TRBV5-1|.|14|TRBJ2-2
TGCGCCAGCAGCTCGACTAGTCCTCCCGGGGAGCTGTTTTTT
CASSSTSPPGELFF
>.|TRBV7-9|TRBD1|15|TRBJ2-1
TGTGCCAGCAGCTTAGGGGACAGGGGTTACAATGAGCAGTTCTTC
CASSLGDRGYNEQFF
>.|TRBV27|.|15|TRBJ1-6
TGTGCCAGCAGTCCCCCAACAGGGAGGGATTCACCCCTCCACTTT
CASSPPTGRDSPLHF
>few|TRBV29-1|TRBD2|13|TRBJ2-4
TGCAGCGTTGTTGGTAGCGGGCCAAACATTCAGTACTTC
CSVVGSGPNIQYF
>.|TRBV30|TRBD1|14|TRBJ2-7
TGTGCCTGGCAGACAGGGAAAGTTTCCTACGAGCAGTACTTC
CAWQTGKVSYEQYF
>once|TRBV2|.|12|TRBJ1-2
TGTGCCAGCAGGAGGCCCGACTATGGCTACACCTTC
CASRRPDYGYTF
>.|TRBV19|.|14|TRBJ2-7
TGTGCCAGTAGTATAGAGGGGAGCTCCTACGAGCAGTACTTC
CASSIEGSSYEQYF
>.|TRBV30|.|12|TRBJ1-1
TGTGCCTGGAGTTGGGTGGACGCTGAAGCTTTCTTT
CAWSWVDAEAFF